This T cell receptor beta chain originates from a study of cytomegalovirus exposure and HLA in healthy donors (TCRdb year 2017). Turning to the overall study: An earlier analysis of about 530 of the donors reported roughly 300 Gb of sequence data and 117 million unique TCR beta sequences obtained from 150 million to 200 million T cells. To predict cytomegalovirus infection status, the study combined high-throughput TCR immunosequencing, statistical association of individual TCRs with disease status, and machine learning. In addition to the first cohort of around 670 subjects, a separate validation cohort of 130 or so different subjects was used. An early release that covered around 590 HLA-typed donors contained approximately 320 gigabases of sequencing data and tens of millions of unique TCR sequences. In a later genetic analysis, genome-wide SNP genotypes for about three fifths of the roughly 670 donors were used, and that subset was treated as a discovery cohort. Donor age, sex, ethnicity and CMV serostatus were collected together with the repertoire data. Every discovery cohort repertoire had been produced on one sequencing platform. The study was designed to test whether signatures of past pathogen exposure could be identified by cataloging public T cell receptors. Using immunosequencing, the study profiled T cell repertoires from about 650 subjects and related those repertoires to cytomegalovirus serostatus. Rather than drawing on any new phenotypic data, the later analysis identified candidate immune exposures from TCR beta sequences and the way those sequences occurred across donors. An earlier analysis of approximately 500 of the donors applied high-throughput TCR beta sequencing to assess whether each TCR beta V gene segment acted as functional or pseudogenic. Of the 350 to 450 genotyped donors, 75% to 85% were placed in the genetic ancestry cluster associated with self-reported Caucasian donors. The number of typed donors differed by locus: about 620-640 for A, B, C, DRB1 and DQB1; approximately 530 for DQA1; 606 for DPA1; and about 470 for DPB1. To study patterns of TCR occurrence, a later analysis re-analyzed previously published TCR beta repertoires from several hundred donors and added high-resolution HLA genotyping. About five DR-DQ haplotypes were treated as single units for association and clustering because of strong linkage in the cohort. Among around 400 genotyped donors of the cohort, an average of approximately 200,000 unique TCR beta nucleotide sequences was sequenced per donor, of which 15% to 20% were non-productive. HLA typing included class I and class II loci at four-digit resolution.

In total, just over 650 healthy bone marrow donors made up the cohort. Cohort members were all nominally healthy when sampled, although unrecorded immune exposures were likely present. The donor tested CMV seronegative, placing the donor among the 350 to 400 seronegative members of the cohort. Each donor provided a peripheral blood sample, and peripheral blood mononuclear cells were used for TCR beta sequencing. Genomic DNA was extracted from the blood cell samples with the Qiagen DNeasy Blood Extraction Kit. As concerns this clone: The specificity of this receptor is unknown. No quality values exist for individual bases; no much larger clone is one base distant.

The V end loses 1 base and the J end loses 5 bases, and a stretch of 10 bases separates them. In the germline V gene, CDR1 corresponds to SGHDT and CDR2 to YYEEEE. From its cysteine to its phenylalanine, the CDR3 spans 14 amino acids. Only the CDR3 portion is preserved as DNA: 42 bases, with reading frame beginning at the first base. Study-wide conclusions, independent of this receptor: In vitro tests confirmed that a few of the cytomegalovirus-associated TCR beta chains recognize cytomegalovirus antigens. Correlated functional status among segregating V segments might reflect linkage disequilibrium, but an unknown experimental factor could not be ruled out. A later analysis found that TCR association rates varied across HLA loci, with DRB1 alleles showing the most associated TCRs and HLA-C alleles the fewest. In the study, some 160 TCR beta chains were listed as associated with cytomegalovirus. Seventeen rarely observed V segments, including chromosome 9 orphons, were excluded from the earlier analysis of some 590 of the donors because counts were too low. A later analysis found that most CMV-associated TCR beta chains appeared HLA-restricted, with HLA associations seemingly driven largely by CMV exposure. Most TCR sequences were seen in very few donors, while some public TCRs were found in many individuals. In a later analysis, some 18,000 TCR beta sequences were associated with specific HLA alleles at a false discovery rate of 0.05. Strong co-occurrence of HLA alleles, especially DR and DQ, made assigning TCR associations to individual alleles difficult. In a later genetic analysis, fewer N-insertions in productive TCRs were reported among donors in an Asian-associated ancestry cluster than the roughly 700-donor mean. According to a later analysis, parvovirus B19, influenza, CMV and Epstein-Barr virus appeared linked to several top co-occurrence clusters. A further reported finding was that TCR beta sequences accurately predicted the HLA-A and HLA-B alleles for most subjects in the first cohort. For the cohort, immune exposure information was limited to CMV serostatus. Broadly in line with IMGT annotations, most TCR beta V segments showed up in productive rearrangements about 87% or about 30% of the time in an earlier analysis of 450 to 600 of the donors. A later genetic analysis associated a missense DCLRE1C variant with V-gene and J-gene trimming of TCR beta chains, and an independent cohort replicated the association. Some IMGT-functional V segments, including TRBV6-2 and TRBV6-3, could not be told apart with the 87-base-pair reads, so those segments were excluded. The classifier was reported to diagnose cytomegalovirus status with high specificity and sensitivity in both the original cohort and the validation cohort. The presence/absence analyses assumed that sequencing depth was roughly uniform across donors, and that assumption may not be true. Because HLA typing was unavailable for some donors at each locus, only the typed subset was used in association tests. Compared with equally common non-associated chains, HLA-associated TCR beta chains in a later analysis were more clonally expanded and had lower generation probabilities. In this cohort, only TCR beta chains were sequenced, and detectable features were limited by the absence of alpha or paired-chain data. The authors suggested that the approach could potentially be extended to other disease states and immunological phenotypes. A group of highly shared sequence variants was considered likely to be a technical artifact of the sequencing pipeline.

The library was built by means of the immunoSEQ multiplex PCR assay. For the multiplex PCR, a mixture combining 60 forward primers for TCR Vbeta segments and 13 reverse primers for TCR Jbeta segments was used. The CDR3 region of rearranged TCR beta genes was amplified from genomic DNA with a multiplex PCR assay. Amplified TCR beta libraries were sequenced as 87-base-pair reads on the Illumina HiSeq System. Turning to the authors' computational methods: A later analysis tallied tens of millions of unique TCR beta chains across the approximately 670 repertoires, and approximately 11 million of those chains were shared by two or more donors. To remove PCR and sequencing errors, raw reads were error-corrected and collapsed into unique sequences using a nearest-neighbor algorithm that merged closely related sequences. V, D and J gene segments were assigned by aligning CDR3 sequences to IMGT reference sequences. For a sequence to be retained, a match of at least six nucleotides was required to both a V gene segment and a J gene segment. Rearrangements were called productive when the CDR3 lacked stop codons and stayed in frame with V and J; all others were non-productive. Following IMGT convention, CDR3 was defined as the stretch from the second conserved V-encoded cysteine to the conserved J-encoded phenylalanine. In an earlier analysis of 550 to 650 of the donors, sequences lacking an unambiguous match to a single V gene segment were excluded. In an earlier analysis of 450 to 700 of the donors, V segments were called functional above 56.7% productive rearrangements and were called segregating when the between-donor standard deviation exceeded 5%. A statistical classification framework was built to diagnose cytomegalovirus status from the catalog of TCR beta chain sequences. In a later analysis, V and J genes were assigned by comparing TCR nucleotide sequences against IMGT/GENE-DB human TR gene sequences. In a later analysis, CDR3 sequences and most-parsimonious VDJ recombination scenarios were assigned using the TCRdist pipeline. A later analysis defined each TCR beta chain by its CDR3 amino acid sequence plus V-gene family, and excluded reads lacking a unique V-gene family. In a later analysis, fewer than 600 highly shared, low-generation-probability nucleotide sequences were removed to address suspected cross-contamination and a sequencing artifact. For each public chain, a later analysis derived a clonal expansion index from normalized ranks of inferred template counts within each repertoire. In a later analysis, generation probabilities were computed with a VDJ recombination model fitted to out-of-frame rearrangements, and the resulting probabilities were checked against IGoR. A later analysis scored TCR-TCR, TCR-HLA and TCR-CMV co-occurrence with hypergeometric tests, applying a repertoire-size bias correction to TCR pairs. A later analysis estimated false discovery rates by permuting HLA or CMV assignments 20 times. In a later analysis, co-occurring TCRs were grouped using DBSCAN, and TCRdist sequence similarity was added for clustering within HLA-allele-positive subsets. For co-occurrence clustering, repertoires with fewer than 30,000 or more than 120,000 public chains were excluded, along with a handful of repertoires with anomalous nucleotide sharing. Entries here come from immuneACCESS through TCRdb and include only in-frame sequences with V and J called. Some clones fail to appear in such tables; in the studies checked, an unresolved V gene covers under half of the shortfall, and the cause of the remainder is unknown. V, J and clone size were drawn from that table, and D and trimming were deduced from the DNA. Present in this sample are over 60,000 clones, under 80% of which were seen just once. The ten largest clones represent less than 7% of the sample.

Here the chain combines TRBV5-6 and TRBJ1-5; too little of a D gene remains to name it. This clonotype originated in a woman aged 25 to 39 in good health and CMV-seronegative. Sequenced input: PBMCs. The sequenced DNA is TGTGCCAGCAGCTTGCGGTTAGCGCATCAGCCCCAGCATTTT. The encoded protein is CASSLRLAHQPQHF. Extended through the reference TRBV5-6 and TRBJ1-5 proteins, this CDR3 yields the full variable domain: DAGVTQSPTHLIKTRGQQVTLRCSPKSGHDTVSWYQQALGQGPQFIFQYYEEEERQRGNFPDRFSGHQFPNYSSELNVNALLLGDSALYLCASSLRLAHQPQHFGDGTRLSIL.